The clone carrying this T cell receptor beta chain was seen more than once but under ten times. The antigen is unknown. The data were taken from a study of T cells in Graves' hyperthyroidism and ophthalmopathy. General study findings and limits: Blood held most thyroid clonotypes expanded above 0.001 frequency.

TCR beta CDR3 sequences were amplified from RNA transcripts. In the first-round RT-PCR of the TCR CDR3, the HTBI primer set was used. TCRdb re-called the multiplex PCR reads with MiXCR, one entry per CDR3 protein. This sample has fewer than 500,000 distinct CDR3 sequences, with around an eighth found just once. V gave up 5 bases and J gave up 7 bases, with 13 bases separating them. The CDR3 covers 13 residues. CDR1 KGHDR and CDR2 SFDVKD come from the germline V gene. This receptor was obtained from a man aged 25-40 years with Graves' hyperthyroidism that later progressed to Graves' ophthalmopathy. The chain couples TRBV24-1 to TRBJ1-1, with D tentatively TRBD1 (5 bases). Specimen: blood. CDR3 DNA sequence: TGTGCCACCAGTGGCGGGACGGGCGGTGAAGCTTTCTTT. This sequence encodes CATSGGTGGEAFF.